One and the same sample provided the 32 T cell receptor beta chains below, sequenced in a study. The repertoire was sequenced with immunoSEQ multiplex PCR; TCRdb's copy has only in-frame clones and lacks some. The table records approximately 50,000 clones, approximately 93% of them present only once. Sequenced sample: PBMCs. These receptors originate from a man aged 40-49 years with rheumatoid arthritis.

The V call is TRBV27, the J call TRBJ1-1, with D unclear. The V end was cut by 2 bases, the J end by 0 bases, with 7 bases between. The CDR3 has 14 residues. Looked up from germline, CDR1 is MNHEY and CDR2 is SMNVEV (reference sequence). The CDR3 region has the DNA TGTGCCAGCAGTTTAGGCCTGATGAACACTGAAGCTTTCTTT. Its protein is CASSLGLMNTEAFF.

The gene calls are TRBV6-2 or TRBV6-3 and TRBJ2-7; TRBD1 matches 9 bases. The CDR3 extends over 16 amino acids. The germline CDR1 and CDR2 sequences are MNHEY and SVGEGT. J was trimmed by 3 bases and V by 0 bases; bases with no gene match: 6. The CDR3 DNA follows: TGTGCCAGCAGTTACTCGGGTACAGGGGGCATCTACGAGCAGTACTTC. Translating gives CASSYSGTGGIYEQYF.

The J gene is TRBJ2-1, the V gene TRBV7-2; D is ambiguous. The CDR3 has 11 amino acids. The germline V gene encodes CDR1 SGHTA and CDR2 FQGNSA. V lost 5 bases and J 6 bases, leaving 5 bases between the germline ends. The CDR3: CASSLINEQFF. The DNA for the CDR3 is TGTGCCAGCAGCCTCATCAATGAGCAGTTCTTC.

The chain recombines TRBV9 with TRBJ1-5; 8 bases map to TRBD1. The CDR3 totals 16 residues. Germline lookup yields CDR1 SGDLS and CDR2 YYNGEE. V lost 5 bases and J lost 1; bases outside the gene matches: 8. CDR3 amino acids: CASSSSGGLSNQPQHF. CDR3 in DNA: TGTGCCAGCAGTAGTTCAGGGGGCCTGAGCAATCAGCCCCAGCATTTT.

The chain combines TRBV11-2 with TRBJ2-1, with TRBD2 identical over 12 bases. The ends lost 2 bases at V and 4 bases at J; junction bases unmatched: 0. CDR3 length equals 15 residues. Looked up from germline, CDR1 is SGHAT and CDR2 is FQNNGV. The CDR3 DNA reads as TGTGCCAGCAGCTTACTAGCGGGAGGGTACAATGAGCAGTTCTTC. Translating gives CASSLLAGGYNEQFF.

This chain joins TRBV7-8 and TRBJ2-7, with 9 bases matching TRBD2. CDR3 length: 16 amino acids. The J segment lost 2 bases and the V segment lost 3 bases, leaving 8 bases of the junction unmatched. CDR1 is SGHVS, CDR2 FQNEAQ, per germline. The CDR3 DNA reads as TGTGCCAGCAGCTTGGGTAATTTAGCGGGAGCCTACGAGCAGTACTTC. Translated: CASSLGNLAGAYEQYF. Full variable domain (rest looked up from reference TRBV7-8 and TRBJ2-7): GAGVSQSPRYKVAKRGQDVALRCDPISGHVSLFWYQQALGQGPEFLTYFQNEAQLDKSGLPSDRFFAERPEGSVSTLKIQRTQQEDSAVYLCASSLGNLAGAYEQYFGPGTRLTVT.

This chain links TRBV27 with TRBJ1-3; D unresolved. Germline CDR1 and CDR2: MNHEY and SMNVEV (reference sequence). Trimming cost V 6 bases and J 4 bases, with 10 bases left between them. This CDR3 is built from 13 residues. CDR3 DNA sequence: TGTGCCAGCAGCCGTACTTCCGGAAACACCATATATTTT. Protein: CASSRTSGNTIYF.

The chain is built from TRBV11-2 and TRBJ1-2; 7 bases map to TRBD1. This CDR3 region has 15 residues. The trim removed 5 bases at V and 8 bases at J, leaving 14 bases unmatched. Per the germline V gene, CDR1 is SGHAT and CDR2 is FQNNGV. As DNA, the CDR3 is TGTGCCAGCAGCCTCCGACAGGGACCCTCGCGGGGCTACACCTTC. It is translated as CASSLRQGPSRGYTF.

This sequence joins TRBV19 and TRBJ2-1; TRBD1 matches 8 bases. CDR1 LNHDA and CDR2 SQIVND come from the germline V gene (reference sequence). This CDR3 has 14 amino acids. V was pared by 3 bases and J by 6 bases, with 4 bases of the junction left unmatched. CDR3 loop: CASSIVQGANEQFF. In DNA, the CDR3 is TGTGCCAGTAGTATCGTGCAGGGGGCCAATGAGCAGTTCTTC.

CDR3 bases: TGTGCCAGCACCCTATGGGACAGGGGGAACACTGAAGCTTTCTTT. Amino acid sequence: CASTLWDRGNTEAFF. The J gene is TRBJ1-1, the V gene TRBV5-5; 10 positions agree with TRBD1. The ends lost 6 bases at V and 1 base at J; junction bases unmatched: 6. Germline V gene data show CDR1 as SGHKS and CDR2 as YYEKEE (reference sequence). This CDR3 contains 15 residues.

The chain uses TRBV25-1 and TRBJ2-3, with D possibly matching TRBD2 (5 bases). V dropped 4 bases and J dropped 2 bases, with 10 bases sitting between them. This CDR3 has 14 residues. Germline V gene sequence: CDR1 MGHDK, CDR2 SYGVNS. This CDR3 is CASSGRDYTDTQYF. The CDR3 DNA follows: TGTGCCAGCAGTGGCCGGGATTACACAGATACGCAGTATTTT. The variable domain in full, with the rest retrieved from reference TRBV25-1 and TRBJ2-3, is EADIYQTPRYLVIGTGKKITLECSQTMGHDKMYWYQQDPGMELHLIHYSYGVNSTEKGDLSSESTVSRIRTEHFPLTLESARPSHTSQYLCASSGRDYTDTQYFGPGTRLTVL.

The CDR3 reads CASSLSPGGNQPQHF. The CDR3 nucleotides are TGTGCCAGCAGCTTGAGCCCCGGGGGCAATCAGCCCCAGCATTTT. V gene TRBV7-2 combines with J gene TRBJ1-5; D unresolved. V lost 3 bases and J lost 2, with 11 bases in between. The CDR3 loop spans 15 amino acids. Germline V gene sequence: CDR1 SGHTA, CDR2 FQGNSA. The full variable domain, completed using reference TRBV7-2 and TRBJ1-5, is GAGVSQSPSNKVTEKGKDVELRCDPISGHTALYWYRQSLGQGLEFLIYFQGNSAPDKSGLPSDRFSAERTGGSVSTLTIQRTQQEDSAVYLCASSLSPGGNQPQHFGDGTRLSIL.

The chain joins TRBV12-3 or TRBV12-4 to TRBJ1-5; D ambiguous. The CDR3 is 13 amino acids. V was trimmed by 5 bases and J by 6 bases, leaving 11 bases between them. The CDR3 nucleotides are TGTGCCAGCAGTGGACCCGTCGTTCAGCCCCAGCATTTT. Translating it yields CASSGPVVQPQHF.

The rearrangement uses TRBV2 and TRBJ2-3; 13 bases are a match to TRBD2. The germline gives CDR1 SNHLY, CDR2 FYNNEI. The CDR3 consists of 17 residues. Trimming took 6 bases from V and 1 from J; bases not matched to a gene: 7. The CDR3 DNA is TGTGCCAGCAGCGATACGGGACTAGCGGGACGCACAGATACGCAGTATTTT. As protein: CASSDTGLAGRTDTQYF.

The chain links TRBV28 to TRBJ2-1; TRBD2 matches 8 bases. Trimming at V came to 9 bases and at J to 7 bases, leaving 11 bases not matched to a gene. The CDR3 runs 14 residues. Germline V gene sequence: CDR1 MDHEN, CDR2 SYDVKM. Here the CDR3 reads CASRTGTSRNEQFF. DNA for the CDR3: TGTGCCAGTAGGACCGGGACTAGTCGTAATGAGCAGTTCTTC.

The CDR3 sequence is CASKETGNEQYF. For the CDR3, the DNA is TGTGCCAGCAAGGAGACAGGGAACGAGCAGTACTTC. The genes are TRBV11-2 and TRBJ2-7; 7 nucleotides agree with TRBD1. The CDR3 covers 12 residues. Germline CDR1 SGHAT, CDR2 FQNNGV. The V segment lost 7 bases and the J segment 5 bases; nucleotides outside the gene matches: 5.

The chain is built from TRBV7-2 and TRBJ2-2; perhaps TRBD2 as D (5 bases). The V and J ends lost 6 bases and 1 base respectively, with 9 bases between them. CDR3 length: 14 amino acids. Germline loops: CDR1 SGHTA, CDR2 FQGNSA. The CDR3 protein is CASRAAGNTGELFF. The CDR3 nucleotides are TGTGCCAGCAGGGCGGCGGGGAACACCGGGGAGCTGTTTTTT.

CDR3 bases: TGTGCCAGCAGCGTCGGGACTAGCGGGTTCGGTGAGCAGTTCTTC. It codes for CASSVGTSGFGEQFF. The V gene is TRBV6-5, the J gene TRBJ2-1; 12 bases map to TRBD2. The CDR3 totals 15 residues. J lost 9 bases, V lost 6 bases, and 9 bases had no gene match. Germline V gene data show CDR1 as MNHEY and CDR2 as SVGAGI.

The chain uses TRBV16 and TRBJ1-2; no reliable D call. Germline lookup yields CDR1 KGHSY and CDR2 FQNENV. This CDR3 comprises 15 residues. The V end lost 2 bases, the J end lost 4 bases, and 14 bases lay between the germline ends. CDR3 region: CASSQSNQAAYGYTF. Here the CDR3 DNA reads TGTGCCAGCAGCCAAAGCAACCAGGCGGCCTATGGCTACACCTTC.

This chain links TRBV7-6 with TRBJ2-3; TRBD2 matches 8 bases. There are 17 residues in the CDR3. Germline CDR1 and CDR2: SGHVS and FNYEAQ. V was pared by 3 bases and J by 6 bases, with 14 bases of the junction left unmatched. The CDR3, as DNA: TGTGCCAGCAGCTTTAGGACTAGCCCAAACTCCATGGATACGCAGTATTTT. Encoded protein: CASSFRTSPNSMDTQYF. Full variable domain (rest looked up from reference TRBV7-6 and TRBJ2-3): GAGVSQSPRYKVTKRGQDVALRCDPISGHVSLYWYRQALGQGPEFLTYFNYEAQQDKSGLPNDRFSAERPEGSISTLTIQRTEQRDSAMYRCASSFRTSPNSMDTQYFGPGTRLTVL.

This chain uses TRBV30 with TRBJ2-1; either TRBD1 or TRBD2 may supply D (5 bases each). CDR3 length: 12 amino acids. V lost 5 bases, J lost 9 bases, and 14 bases lay in between. Germline CDR1 and CDR2: GTSNPN and SVGIG (reference sequence). The CDR3, as DNA: TGTGCCTGGCGAGAAAGGGACGGTGAGCAGTTCTTC. Protein product: CAWRERDGEQFF.

The rearrangement uses TRBV7-9 and TRBJ2-7; D gene unclear. V lost 5 bases and J lost 6, with 8 bases in between. Germline assignment: CDR1 SEHNR and CDR2 FQNEAQ (reference sequence). The length of the CDR3 is 11 residues. The CDR3 spells CASSPSIEQYF. CDR3 in DNA: TGTGCCAGCAGCCCCTCTATCGAGCAGTACTTC.

This chain joins TRBV7-3 and TRBJ1-6; tentatively, D is TRBD1 (6 bases). The CDR3 is 16 amino acids. CDR1 is SGHTA, CDR2 FQGTGA, per germline. Between the trimmed V and J ends, which lost 5 bases and 16 bases, there was a span of 27 bases. Written as DNA, the CDR3 is TGTGCCAGCAGCCGACACCCCCGGGACACTACTCCTCCGCTCCACTTT. Its translation is CASSRHPRDTTPPLHF.

The V and J genes are TRBV7-2 and TRBJ1-1; no firm D call. The V gene's germline CDR1 is SGHTA and CDR2 FQGNSA. V lost 1 base and J lost 7, with 10 bases in between. CDR3 length: 13 amino acids. The CDR3 sequence is CASSLESRDEAFF. The CDR3 DNA is TGTGCCAGCAGCTTAGAGTCCCGGGATGAAGCTTTCTTT.

The gene calls are TRBV28 and TRBJ2-3; D gene uncertain. In germline, CDR1 is MDHEN, CDR2 SYDVKM. Trimming removed 0 bases from V and 2 bases from J, with 9 bases in between. CDR3 length equals 15 residues. The CDR3 bases are TGTGCCAGCAGTTTATGGACAAGGGACACAGATACGCAGTATTTT. This sequence encodes CASSLWTRDTDTQYF.

The chain joins TRBV7-3 to TRBJ2-7; 9 bases align to TRBD1. The CDR3 spans 13 residues. Looked up from germline, CDR1 is SGHTA and CDR2 is FQGTGA. V gave up 6 bases and J gave up 5 bases; unmatched junction bases: 5. The CDR3 protein is CASRGDRDHEQYF. The DNA of the CDR3 is TGTGCCAGCAGGGGGGACAGGGACCACGAGCAGTACTTC.

The chain links TRBV9 to TRBJ1-3, with TRBD1 as a possible D gene (6 bases). Germline V gives CDR1 SGDLS, CDR2 YYNGEE. The CDR3 length is 15 residues. The V end lost 2 bases, the J end lost 4 bases, and 13 bases lay between the germline ends. The CDR3 region is CASSVSGATGNTIYF. DNA for the CDR3: TGTGCCAGCAGCGTTTCAGGGGCCACGGGAAACACCATATATTTT.

The chain employs TRBV4-3 and TRBJ2-7; 7 bases are shared with TRBD2. The CDR3 spans 16 residues. The germline gives CDR1 LGHNA, CDR2 YSLEER. V trimming: 0 bases; J trimming: 6 bases; junction bases outside the gene matches: 11. The CDR3 protein is CASSQDPTSARGEQYF. The CDR3 DNA reads TGCGCCAGCAGCCAAGATCCCACTAGCGCGAGGGGCGAGCAGTACTTC.

The chain carries TRBV11-3 and TRBJ2-1; 8 nucleotides line up with TRBD2. The germline V gene encodes CDR1 SGHNT and CDR2 YENEEA. The CDR3 loop spans 13 amino acids. Trimming cost V 1 base and J 15 bases; bases outside gene matches: 8. The CDR3 loop is CASSLVSGKRLFF. The DNA for the CDR3 is TGTGCCAGCAGCTTAGTTAGCGGGAAGAGGCTGTTCTTC.

The chain uses TRBV5-4 and TRBJ2-7; the match to TRBD1 covers 10 bases. The V gene's germline CDR1 is SGHNT and CDR2 YYREEE (reference sequence). V lost 3 bases to trimming and J lost 2 bases; unmatched junction nucleotides: 8. This CDR3 is 16 amino acids long. In nucleotides, the CDR3 is TGTGCCAGCAGCTCAAACCCGACAGGGGGCGCCTACGAGCAGTACTTC. It encodes CASSSNPTGGAYEQYF. Together with reference TRBV5-4 and TRBJ2-7, the CDR3 gives the full variable domain: ETGVTQSPTHLIKTRGQQVTLRCSSQSGHNTVSWYQQALGQGPQFIFQYYREEENGRGNFPPRFSGLQFPNYSSELNVNALELDDSALYLCASSSNPTGGAYEQYFGPGTRLTVT.

This sequence joins TRBV19 and TRBJ1-1; 7 bases line up with TRBD1. Germline values: CDR1 LNHDA, CDR2 SQIVND (reference sequence). The CDR3 is 13 residues long. V trimming: 6 bases; J trimming: 5 bases; junction bases outside the gene matches: 6. The CDR3 coding sequence is TGTGCCAGTAGAAACAGGGGTGGAACTGAAGCTTTCTTT. It yields the protein CASRNRGGTEAFF.

The rearrangement uses TRBV5-1 and TRBJ2-7; TRBD2 aligns across 7 bases. CDR1 is SGHRS and CDR2 is YFSETQ in the germline V gene. J gave up 4 bases and V 4 bases, and 11 bases lay outside the gene matches. The CDR3 totals 15 residues. CDR3 in DNA: TGCGCCAGCAGCCCCCGTAGCGGGCCCATGTACGAGCAGTACTTC. Translation gives CASSPRSGPMYEQYF.